This is a list of T cell receptor beta chains from one sample in a study of metastatic and nonmetastatic thyroid tumors. Using MiXCR, TCRdb re-called clones from the PCR reads. The repertoire holds over 30,000 clones, with approximately 7.4% as singletons. Material for sequencing was blood. These receptors came from a female donor with papillary thyroid cancer or a benign thyroid nodule (not recorded which). Some clones in this sample may be carry-over from other donors' samples. Each CDR3 is given with its conserved first and last residue. A D gene is named only where the DNA matches it firmly. Part of the rows lack a size; the others show once, few, many or a class for expanded clones.

J gene	V gene	clone size	D gene	CDR3 protein	CDR3 DNA
TRBJ2-5	TRBV11-1	many	.	CASSFTGGEETQYF	TGTGCCAGCAGCTTTACCGGAGGAGAAGAGACCCAGTACTTC
TRBJ2-7	TRBV11-2	many	TRBD1	CASSLDLNRGSGEQYF	TGTGCCAGCAGCTTAGATTTGAACAGGGGGTCGGGCGAGCAGTACTTC
TRBJ2-2	TRBV20-1	many	TRBD1	CSARGEQGDTGELFF	TGCAGTGCTAGAGGGGAACAGGGGGACACCGGGGAGCTGTTTTTT
TRBJ2-7	TRBV7-9	many	TRBD1	CASGGTGSSYEQYF	TGTGCCAGCGGGGGGACAGGGAGCTCCTACGAGCAGTACTTC
TRBJ2-1	TRBV7-9	many	.	CASSLGAGYSSYNEQFF	TGTGCCAGCAGCCTGGGGGCAGGATACAGCTCCTACAATGAGCAGTTCTTC
TRBJ2-2	TRBV4-2	.	.	CASSQPGSGTTGELFF	TGTGCCAGCAGCCAACCAGGTTCTGGGACCACCGGGGAGCTGTTTTTT
TRBJ1-2	TRBV2	many	TRBD1	CASSEASAGGGGYTF	TGTGCCAGCAGTGAAGCGTCGGCAGGGGGGGGGGGCTACACCTTC
TRBJ1-3	TRBV6-1	many	.	CASRGSGNTIYF	TGTGCCAGCAGGGGCTCCGGAAACACCATATATTTT
TRBJ2-1	TRBV11-2	many	TRBD2	CASSFTSGGEQFF	TGTGCCAGCAGCTTTACTAGCGGGGGCGAGCAGTTCTTC
TRBJ2-1	TRBV7-3	many	.	CASSPRSTGPLGEQFF	TGTGCCAGCAGCCCCAGGTCGACTGGGCCCTTGGGTGAGCAGTTCTTC
TRBJ2-4	TRBV13	many	.	CASSLKYGGTDIAKNIQYF	TGTGCCAGCAGCTTAAAGTACGGGGGGACAGATATAGCCAAAAACATTCAGTACTTC
TRBJ1-6	TRBV11-1	many	.	CASSPRGDSPLHF	TGTGCCAGCAGCCCAAGGGGGGATTCACCCCTCCACTTT
TRBJ2-1	TRBV12-3/TRBV12-4	many	TRBD1	CASSPNPRTGGRDEQFF	TGTGCCAGCAGCCCCAACCCCCGGACAGGGGGCCGGGATGAGCAGTTCTTC